What follows is one T cell receptor beta chain and its context. The data belong to a study of blood T cell repertoires in COVID-19. CDR3 length: 13 residues. In germline, CDR1 is SEHNR, CDR2 FQNEAQ (reference sequence). With 0 bases clipped from V and 10 bases from J, the junction kept 2 bases outside the gene matches. Profiling relied on immunoSEQ multiplex PCR, and the TCRdb table lists in-frame clones only, not all of them. The table has around 36,000 clones, roughly nine tenths seen once. The chain has TRBV7-9 and TRBJ2-1; TRBD1 aligns across 8 bases. The receptor's source is a human donor in a cohort sampled during active COVID-19. Sequenced input: peripheral blood. This CDR3 reads CASSLAGDREQFF. The CDR3 DNA is TGTGCCAGCAGCTTAGCGGGGGACAGGGAGCAGTTCTTC.